The present T cell receptor (beta chain) was sequenced within a study of shared clonotypes between healthy human individuals. Study summary: Plates per donor: three CD4 naive, three CD4 memory, two CD8 naive, one CD8 memory.

This CDR3 has 15 amino acids. Germline CDR1 reads MGHRA; CDR2 reads YSYEKL. V was shortened by 1 base and J by 8 bases, with 14 bases between the two germline ends. In the study's own analysis: With immunoSEQ giving junction-only sequences and no quality scores, filtering differed. Here immunoSEQ multiplex PCR was the method, and the copy in TCRdb shows in-frame clones only, minus some. D and trimming come from the DNA, and the V and J calls and clone size come from that table. The sample consists of about 2.2 million clones, just under 95% of them appearing once. Naive CD8 cells lacked CD45RO, underwent positive selection for CCR7 and left out terminally differentiated effector memory CD45RA+ cells.

The rearrangement joins TRBV4-1 to TRBJ1-4, with D perhaps matching TRBD1 (6 bases). This sequence originates from a man younger than 35 in good health. Some clones in this sample may be carry-over from other donors' samples. Sequencing was carried out using naive CD8+ T cells from PBMCs. The CDR3 DNA follows: TGCGCCAGCAGCCAAGCGGGGGCAGGGTTGGAAAAACTGTTTTTT. Translated: CASSQAGAGLEKLFF.